These 6 T cell receptor beta chains share one sample of origin, sequenced in a study of control samples from healthy donors and cancer patients. Only in-frame clones appear in the TCRdb table, and some are missing; sequencing was by immunoSEQ multiplex PCR. Here the sample spans some 95,000 clones, around three quarters being singletons. The sequenced sample consisted of blood. The receptors were sampled from a woman in her 30s in good health.

The CDR3 coding sequence is TGTGCCAGCAGTCCTCTCCAGGGACTAGCGGGGGGGCCCGCGAACACCGGGGAGCTGTTTTTT. Translation: CASSPLQGLAGGPANTGELFF. V and J are TRBV6-6 and TRBJ2-2; 16 bases are a match to TRBD2. Germline V gene data show CDR1 as MNHNY and CDR2 as SVGAGI (reference sequence). V was clipped by 5 bases and J by 0 bases; unmatched bases: 12. CDR3 length: 21 residues.

The rearrangement joins TRBV6-1 to TRBJ2-7; 8 bases agree with TRBD1. J gave up 3 bases and V 2 bases, and 3 bases lay outside the gene matches. CDR1 MNHNS and CDR2 SASEGT come from the germline V gene. CDR3 size: 14 residues. This chain's CDR3 is CASSEQGAGYEQYF. Written as DNA, the CDR3 is TGTGCCAGCAGTGAACAGGGGGCCGGCTACGAGCAGTACTTC.

The V gene is TRBV7-6, the J gene TRBJ2-4; 8 bases line up with TRBD2. J lost 6 bases, V lost 5 bases, and 9 bases had no gene match. From germline, CDR1 is SGHVS and CDR2 FNYEAQ. The CDR3 runs 15 residues. CDR3 region: CASSPYRGGGNIQYF. CDR3 in DNA: TGTGCCAGCAGCCCGTATCGGGGGGGCGGAAACATTCAGTACTTC.

The chain is built from TRBV29-1 and TRBJ2-3; TRBD1 aligns across 8 bases. The CDR3 has 13 amino acids. J was trimmed by 3 bases and V by 2 bases; bases with no gene match: 1. In germline, CDR1 is SQVTM, CDR2 ANQGSEA. CDR3 in DNA: TGCAGCGTTGAACAGGGGGCAACAGATACGCAGTATTTT. Translating gives CSVEQGATDTQYF.

V gene TRBV5-4 combines with J gene TRBJ1-2; D is undetermined. The CDR3 consists of 13 residues. CDR1 and CDR2 (germline): SGHNT, YYREEE (reference sequence). V lost 4 bases and J 3 bases, leaving 10 bases between the germline ends. The CDR3 reads CASSATRDYGYTF. CDR3 in DNA: TGTGCCAGCAGCGCGACACGGGACTATGGCTACACCTTC.

The chain joins TRBV15 to TRBJ1-1; possible D gene TRBD1, 5 bases. The CDR3 is 14 residues long. Germline assignment: CDR1 LNHNV and CDR2 YYDKDF (reference sequence). V dropped 3 bases and J dropped 0 bases, with 8 bases sitting between them. CDR3 nucleotide sequence: TGTGCCACCAGCAGTTGGGGGGTGAACACTGAAGCTTTCTTT. This codes for CATSSWGVNTEAFF.